This TCR beta chain was captured by sequencing in a study of type 1 and type 2 diabetes patients. Study-wide background: Magnetic bead positive selection isolated CD4+ or CD8+ T cells from PBMCs.

General observations from the study: V and J gene usage correlated at about 0.97 between type 2 diabetes and control samples.

As concerns this clonotype: Its antigen is currently unknown.

Genomic DNA was the PCR template. A primer set of 30 forward and 13 reverse primers amplified the CDR3. Each CDR3 protein is one row after TCRdb ran MiXCR on the multiplex PCR reads. Here the sample spans around 300,000 distinct CDR3 sequences, around 47% being singletons. The V gene lost 6 bases and the J gene lost 2 bases, with 15 bases spanning the gap. The CDR3 runs to 15 residues. Germline V gene lookup returns CDR1 SGDLS and CDR2 YYNGEE. Around 10 milliliters of peripheral blood were drawn from each donor. The chain joins TRBV9 to TRBJ2-1, with a possible D match to TRBD2 (6 bases). The sequence was collected from a man younger than 30 with type 2 diabetes. Sequencing was performed on peripheral blood mononuclear cells (PBMCs). The CDR3 nucleotides are TGTGCCAGCACCCGTACGTCGGGGGCCTACAATGAGCAGTTCTTC. Protein sequence: CASTRTSGAYNEQFF.